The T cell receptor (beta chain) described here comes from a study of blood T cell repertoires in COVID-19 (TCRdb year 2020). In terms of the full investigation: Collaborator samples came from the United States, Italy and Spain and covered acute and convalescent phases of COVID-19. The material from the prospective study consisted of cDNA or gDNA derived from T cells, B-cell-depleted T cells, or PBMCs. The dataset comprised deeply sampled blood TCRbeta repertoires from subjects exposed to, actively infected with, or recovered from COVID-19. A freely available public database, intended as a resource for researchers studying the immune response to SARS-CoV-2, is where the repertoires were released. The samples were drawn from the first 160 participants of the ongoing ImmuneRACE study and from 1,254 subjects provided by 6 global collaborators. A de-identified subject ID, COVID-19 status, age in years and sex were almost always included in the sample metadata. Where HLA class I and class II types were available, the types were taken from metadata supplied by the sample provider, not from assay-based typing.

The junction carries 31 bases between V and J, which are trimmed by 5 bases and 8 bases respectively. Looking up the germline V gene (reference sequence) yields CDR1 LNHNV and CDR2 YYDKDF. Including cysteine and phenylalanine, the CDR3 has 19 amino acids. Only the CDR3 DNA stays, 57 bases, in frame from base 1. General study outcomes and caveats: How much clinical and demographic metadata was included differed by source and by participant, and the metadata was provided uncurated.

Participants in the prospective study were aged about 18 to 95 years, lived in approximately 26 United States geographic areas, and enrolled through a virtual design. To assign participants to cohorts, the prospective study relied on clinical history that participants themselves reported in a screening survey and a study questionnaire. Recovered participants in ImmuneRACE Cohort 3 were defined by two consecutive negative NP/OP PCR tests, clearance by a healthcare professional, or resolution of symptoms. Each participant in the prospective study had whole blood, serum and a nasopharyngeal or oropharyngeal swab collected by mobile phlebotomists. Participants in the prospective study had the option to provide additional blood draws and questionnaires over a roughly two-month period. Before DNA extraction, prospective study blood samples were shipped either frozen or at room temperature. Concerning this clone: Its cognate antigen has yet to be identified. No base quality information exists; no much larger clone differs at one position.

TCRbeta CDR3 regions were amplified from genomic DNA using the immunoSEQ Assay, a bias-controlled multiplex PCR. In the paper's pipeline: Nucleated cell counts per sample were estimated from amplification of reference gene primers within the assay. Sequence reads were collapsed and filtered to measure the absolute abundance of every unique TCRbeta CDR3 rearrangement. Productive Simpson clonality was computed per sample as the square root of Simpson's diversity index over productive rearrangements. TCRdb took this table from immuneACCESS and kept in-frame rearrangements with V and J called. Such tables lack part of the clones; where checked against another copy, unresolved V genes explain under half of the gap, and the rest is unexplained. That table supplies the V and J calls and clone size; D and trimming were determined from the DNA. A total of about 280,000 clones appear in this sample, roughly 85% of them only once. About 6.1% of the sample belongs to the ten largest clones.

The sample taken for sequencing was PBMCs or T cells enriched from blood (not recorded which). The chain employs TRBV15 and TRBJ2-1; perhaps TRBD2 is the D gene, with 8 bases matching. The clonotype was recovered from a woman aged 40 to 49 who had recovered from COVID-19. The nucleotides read TGTGCCACCAGCTCCCGGCAGGGACAGCTAGCGGGTGGGGGGTATGAGCAGTTCTTC. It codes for CATSSRQGQLAGGGYEQFF. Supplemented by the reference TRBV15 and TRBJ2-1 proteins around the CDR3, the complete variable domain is DAMVIQNPRYQVTQFGKPVTLSCSQTLNHNVMYWYQQKSSQAPKLLFHYYDKDFNNEADTPDNFQSRRPNTSFCFLDIRSPGLGDTAMYLCATSSRQGQLAGGGYEQFFGPGTRLTVL.